The 21 T cell receptor beta chains below all came from one sample that was sequenced in a study of cytomegalovirus exposure and HLA in healthy donors. PCR was performed using 60 Vbeta and 13 Jbeta primers. Repertoires were generated with immunoSEQ multiplex PCR, while TCRdb's copy carries only in-frame clones and drops some. The sample includes around 71,000 clones, roughly two thirds of them seen just once. The sample consisted of PBMCs. Source of these receptors: a male donor in good health and CMV-seropositive.

The J gene is TRBJ2-5, the V gene TRBV19; 8 bases fit TRBD2. Trimming at V came to 4 bases and at J to 5 bases, leaving 12 bases not matched to a gene. The germline V gene has CDR1 LNHDA and CDR2 SQIVND (reference sequence). The CDR3 contains 16 residues. The CDR3 loop is CASSNLSGREYETQYF. CDR3 DNA sequence: TGTGCCAGTAGTAACCTAAGCGGGAGAGAGTATGAGACCCAGTACTTC.

This sequence joins TRBV2 and TRBJ1-4; possibly TRBD1 for D (6 bases). The CDR3 runs 15 residues. Trimming shortened V by 5 bases and J by 0 bases, and 10 bases separated the two germline ends. The germline V gene has CDR1 SNHLY and CDR2 FYNNEI. CDR3 protein: CASSPWTATNEKLFF. The CDR3 DNA sequence: TGTGCCAGCAGTCCCTGGACAGCAACTAATGAAAAACTGTTTTTT. The variable domain in full, completed from reference TRBV2 and TRBJ1-4, reads EPEVTQTPSHQVTQMGQEVILRCVPISNHLYFYWYRQILGQKVEFLVSFYNNEISEKSEIFDDQFSVERPDGSNFTLKIRSTKLEDSAMYFCASSPWTATNEKLFFGSGTQLSVL.

A word on this clone: Other DNA sequences in this specimen translate into the identical CDR3. The rearrangement uses TRBV30 and TRBJ2-7; TRBD1 aligns across 7 bases. The CDR3 runs to 13 residues. Trimming cost V 6 bases and J 2 bases; bases outside gene matches: 7. Germline V gene sequence: CDR1 GTSNPN, CDR2 SVGIG (reference sequence). CDR3 residues: CACKTGYTYEQYF. CDR3 in DNA: TGTGCCTGTAAGACAGGGTATACCTACGAGCAGTACTTC.

The chain links TRBV15 to TRBJ1-2, with 8 bases fitting TRBD1. Germline-derived CDR1 and CDR2 are LNHNV and YYDKDF (reference sequence). The CDR3 runs 13 residues. Unmatched junction bases numbered 5, after V lost 3 bases and J lost 8 bases. CDR3 bases: TGTGCCACCAGCAGGAAGACAGGGGAAGGCTACACCTTC. It specifies CATSRKTGEGYTF. Filled out from reference TRBV15 and TRBJ1-2, the complete variable domain reads DAMVIQNPRYQVTQFGKPVTLSCSQTLNHNVMYWYQQKSSQAPKLLFHYYDKDFNNEADTPDNFQSRRPNTSFCFLDIRSPGLGDTAMYLCATSRKTGEGYTFGSGTRLTVV.

The chain combines TRBV25-1 with TRBJ2-7, with a possible D match to TRBD2 (5 bases). Germline lookup yields CDR1 MGHDK and CDR2 SYGVNS. Trimming took 6 bases from V and 2 from J, leaving 8 bases between them. The CDR3 totals 12 residues. The CDR3 DNA sequence: TGTGCCAGCAGCGGACTTGCCTACGAGCAGTACTTC. Its translation is CASSGLAYEQYF.

The genes are TRBV29-1 and TRBJ2-7; possible D gene TRBD2, 5 bases. The CDR3 has 11 residues. The germline V and J ends were trimmed by 6 bases and 5 bases, with 11 bases remaining between them. Germline V gene sequence: CDR1 SQVTM, CDR2 ANQGSEA. The CDR3 loop reads CSVLRGNEQYF. CDR3 in DNA: TGCAGCGTCCTTCGGGGTAACGAGCAGTACTTC.

This chain links TRBV7-7 with TRBJ2-2; D gene ambiguous. CDR1 is SSHAT, CDR2 FNYEAQ, per germline (reference sequence). CDR3 length: 12 residues. Between the trimmed V and J ends, which lost 5 bases and 8 bases, there was a span of 9 bases. CDR3 coding DNA: TGTGCCAGCAGCCCCTGGAGTGGGGAGCTGTTTTTT. Residues: CASSPWSGELFF.

There are a few counts of this clone. The CDR3 sequence is CASSLRGGNQPQHF. The CDR3 DNA reads as TGTGCCAGCAGTTTAAGGGGGGGGAATCAGCCCCAGCATTTT. This chain uses TRBV27 with TRBJ1-5, with D perhaps matching TRBD1 (6 bases). Germline V CDR1 and CDR2: MNHEY, SMNVEV (reference sequence). V lost 2 bases and J 4 bases, leaving 9 bases between the germline ends. CDR3 length: 14 amino acids.

The chain is built from TRBV5-1 and TRBJ2-6; D is undetermined. V lost 3 bases and J 2 bases, leaving 12 bases between the germline ends. CDR3 size: 16 residues. Germline-derived CDR1 and CDR2 are SGHRS and YFSETQ. CDR3 sequence (DNA): TGCGCCAGCAGCTCCACCCCGGTGGCTGGGGCCAACGTCCTGACTTTC. Its protein is CASSSTPVAGANVLTF.

This sequence joins TRBV7-2 and TRBJ2-2; 8 nucleotides line up with TRBD2. The CDR3 is 16 amino acids. V gave up 6 bases and J gave up 4 bases; unmatched junction bases: 10. Germline CDR1 reads SGHTA; CDR2 reads FQGNSA. As DNA, the CDR3 is TGTGCCAGCAGAATAGTGGTAGCGGGAAGCACCGGGGAGCTGTTTTTT. Translation gives CASRIVVAGSTGELFF.

The V call is TRBV28, the J call TRBJ2-3, with TRBD2 identical over 7 bases. With V trimmed by 5 bases and J by 1 base, 12 bases remained unmatched. The CDR3 runs 17 residues. The germline V gene has CDR1 MDHEN and CDR2 SYDVKM. This CDR3 is CASSDPSGWGGTDTQYF. Here the CDR3 DNA reads TGTGCCAGCAGTGATCCTAGCGGCTGGGGGGGCACAGATACGCAGTATTTT.

The CDR3 DNA is TGTGCCAGCAGTTTGACAGGTTTGGCTTTCTTT. Amino acids: CASSLTGLAFF. This chain connects TRBV6-5 to TRBJ1-1; a weak D match, TRBD1 (6 bases). The CDR3 length is 11 residues. The V gene lost 4 bases and the J gene lost 11 bases, with 11 bases spanning the gap. Germline loops: CDR1 MNHEY, CDR2 SVGAGI.

The chain couples TRBV29-1 to TRBJ1-1; a weak D match, TRBD1 (5 bases). Trimming stripped 1 base from V and 4 bases from J, with 10 bases between. From germline, CDR1 is SQVTM and CDR2 ANQGSEA. This CDR3 spans 13 amino acids. CDR3 nucleotide sequence: TGCAGCGTTGAAGGGATAGGGGCCACTGAAGCTTTCTTT. Residues: CSVEGIGATEAFF.

The chain couples TRBV29-1 to TRBJ1-1, with 9 nucleotides matching TRBD1. V was clipped by 6 bases and J by 5 bases; unmatched bases: 7. CDR3 length: 13 amino acids. CDR1 is SQVTM and CDR2 is ANQGSEA in the germline V gene. The CDR3 reads CSVAAGTGTEAFF. The CDR3 DNA sequence: TGCAGCGTCGCCGCCGGGACAGGGACTGAAGCTTTCTTT.

The chain links TRBV27 to TRBJ2-1, with a weak D call TRBD1 (6 bases). The germline V and J ends were trimmed by 7 bases and 3 bases, with 16 bases remaining between them. CDR1 is MNHEY, CDR2 SMNVEV, per germline (reference sequence). This CDR3 is built from 15 residues. This CDR3 reads CASTKTGTLYNEQFF. In DNA, the CDR3 is TGTGCCAGCACTAAAACCGGGACACTCTACAATGAGCAGTTCTTC.

The chain links TRBV5-4 to TRBJ2-6, with D possibly TRBD2 on 6 matching bases. The length of the CDR3 is 18 residues. The germline V gene has CDR1 SGHNT and CDR2 YYREEE (reference sequence). The ends were cut back, 5 bases at V and 0 bases at J, with 18 bases in the middle. CDR3 in amino acids: CASSLRAGLNSGANVLTF. In DNA form, the CDR3 reads TGTGCCAGCAGTCTTAGGGCGGGGTTAAACTCTGGGGCCAACGTCCTGACTTTC. Supplemented by reference TRBV5-4 and TRBJ2-6, the full variable domain reads ETGVTQSPTHLIKTRGQQVTLRCSSQSGHNTVSWYQQALGQGPQFIFQYYREEENGRGNFPPRFSGLQFPNYSSELNVNALELDDSALYLCASSLRAGLNSGANVLTFGAGSRLTVL.

This chain uses TRBV6-6 with TRBJ2-7; 9 nucleotides agree with TRBD1. The CDR3 extends over 15 amino acids. J gave up 8 bases and V 2 bases, and 10 bases lay outside the gene matches. The V gene's germline CDR1 is MNHNY and CDR2 SVGAGI (reference sequence). The CDR3 DNA is TGTGCCAGCAGTTACGGGGGACAGGGATTAGGCAAGCAGTACTTC. Encoded protein: CASSYGGQGLGKQYF.

To note about this clone: At one end, the junction sequence differs from germline, possibly due to a read error. CDR3 DNA sequence: TGTTCCAGCAGCTTAGTTGCTAGCGGGGGGGCCCCGTTTTACAATGAGCAGTTCTTC. This gives the protein CSSSLVASGGAPFYNEQFF. The chain couples TRBV7-9 to TRBJ2-1; TRBD2 matches at 12 bases. CDR1 SEHNR and CDR2 FQNEAQ come from the germline V gene (reference sequence). The CDR3 is 19 residues long.

The table lists this clone with a few counts. V usage is TRBV4-3 and J usage is TRBJ2-7, with 7 bases identical to TRBD1. The CDR3 loop spans 14 amino acids. Germline assignment: CDR1 LGHNA and CDR2 YSLEER. V trimming: 3 bases; J trimming: 4 bases; junction bases outside the gene matches: 6. The CDR3 region has the DNA TGCGCCAGCAGCCATCAAACAGGGGATTACGAGCAGTACTTC. It translates to CASSHQTGDYEQYF.

The count of this clone is one. The V gene is TRBV6-6, the J gene TRBJ1-2; tentative D call: TRBD1 (5 bases). The CDR3 contains 11 residues. With 8 bases removed from V and 6 bases from J, the gap between germline ends came to 10 bases. CDR1 and CDR2 from the germline V gene are MNHNY and SVGAGI (reference sequence). CDR3 in DNA: TGTGCCAGCGCCACCAGGGATGGCTACACCTTC. The encoded protein is CASATRDGYTF.

V gene TRBV7-5 combines with J gene TRBJ2-7; the table calls TRBD2, which could not be checked here. TRBV7-5 is marked as a pseudogene. The CDR3 length is 20 residues. CDR3 sequence reads: CVRSSLYPGTSGLLSYEQYF. The CDR3 DNA is TGTGTCAGAAGCTCTCTGTACCCGGGGACTAGCGGCCTTCTCTCCTACGAGCAGTACTTC.